This TCR beta chain was profiled in a study of blood T cell repertoires in COVID-19. This CDR3 spans 12 amino acids. Germline V gene lookup returns CDR1 WSHSY and CDR2 SAAADI. Trimming shortened V by 5 bases and J by 9 bases, and 11 bases separated the two germline ends. Here immunoSEQ multiplex PCR was the method, and the copy in TCRdb shows in-frame clones only, minus some. The sample has under 80,000 clones, 70% to 85% seen once; the top ten hold approximately 30%. The V gene is TRBV10-2, the J gene TRBJ2-1; no firm D call. Sequenced material: peripheral blood. The receptor was isolated from a human donor in a cohort sampled during active COVID-19. The CDR3 nucleotides are TGCGCCAGCAGTCCCTATGTCGGTGAGCAGTTCTTC. Amino acid sequence: CASSPYVGEQFF.